A selection of T cell receptor beta chains follows, all from one sample in a study of CD8 T cells in ankylosing spondylitis. In TCRdb, the 5' RACE reads were re-called with MiXCR into one record per CDR3 protein. The data hold around 340,000 distinct CDR3 sequences, with about 15% observed a single time. Input material: blood, either unsorted or a sorted T cell fraction (not recorded which). Source of these receptors: a male donor with ankylosing spondylitis or in good health (not recorded which). CDR3s include the opening cysteine and the closing phenylalanine or tryptophan. Each record gives: V gene, CDR3 protein.

TRBV20-1	CSATGVLSYNEQFF
TRBV15	CATSREWGSLTGELFF
TRBV20-1	CSARQFFYEQYF
TRBV6-1	CASWSSGGKNEQFF
TRBV30	CASRYSGANVLTF
TRBV15	CATSRDTPQIETQYF
TRBV24-1	CASGLGSKNIQYF
TRBV12-3/TRBV12-4	CASRPGFRGYNEQFF
TRBV20-1	CSASLLSDVNPTQYF
TRBV10-2	CASSEPAGDRETQYF
TRBV20-1	CSARVTSGGYNEQFF
TRBV20-1	CSATGQSYEQYF
TRBV20-1	CSAIPPLVNEQFF
TRBV20-1	CSARRADSYNEQFF
TRBV2	CASSEARYILSAGELFF
TRBV6-1	CASSESGAGELFF
TRBV20-1	CSAPRDSRNTGELFF
TRBV12-3/TRBV12-4	CASSFRGEQYF
TRBV7-9	CASSPGLAGFSYNEQFF
TRBV5-1	CASSSGRIGHYGYTF
TRBV4-1	CASSQGTDGETQYF
TRBV4-1	CASSLSGTSGRTDTQYF
TRBV5-5	CASSLRLATDTQYF
TRBV4-1	CASSQGRDPNEKLFF
TRBV20-1	CSAERTRMSELFF
TRBV29-1	CSGDAGFSTDTQYF
TRBV4-1	CASSQMGQPPYNEQFF
TRBV5-1	CASSLLHTRDSRHEQFF
TRBV4-1	CASSHSGIQETQYF
TRBV10-3	CAIGRQGEGEQYF
TRBV20-1	CSAAGLAAHTGELFF
TRBV5-1	CASSPLQGKDEQYF
TRBV5-1	CASSLSRREGSSYEQYF
TRBV27	CASSSRTSKYNEQFF
TRBV29-1	CSAGLGDEQYF
TRBV29-1	CSVTYGYEQYF
TRBV5-1	CASTFGGLTDTQYF
TRBV5-6	CASSPVGQSDTEAFF
TRBV20-1	CSASAPGNSYEQYF
TRBV5-1	CASSLEGRGTEAFF
TRBV20-1	CSTKASGRDTEAFF
TRBV12-3/TRBV12-4	CASSLGSDWGNQPQHF